The sequence of this T cell receptor (beta chain) was determined in a study of blood T cell repertoires in COVID-19. In the study's own analysis: Estimation of nucleated cell counts relied on the amplification of reference gene primers. The table came from immunoSEQ multiplex PCR; TCRdb's copy has only in-frame clones and leaves some out. D and trimming were read from the DNA, whereas the V and J calls and clone size are those reported in that table. The table shows around 200,000 clones, with 84% occurring only once. The CDR3 has 14 amino acids. The germline gives CDR1 MDHEN, CDR2 SYDVKM. V lost 3 bases and J lost 5; bases outside the gene matches: 7. Enrollment of patients from Seattle took place during active infection, with longitudinal follow-up.

This clonotype was obtained from a woman in her 70s with COVID-19, enrolled during active disease. Sequences were obtained from peripheral blood. This sequence joins TRBV28 and TRBJ2-7, with 7 bases that match TRBD1. The CDR3 here is CASSLTGNVDEQYF. The CDR3 bases are TGTGCCAGCAGTTTGACAGGGAATGTGGACGAGCAGTACTTC.